This T cell receptor beta chain was recorded in a study of OX40 agonist ivuxolimab in advanced cancers. Study context: Patients with hepatocellular carcinoma, melanoma, renal cell or head and neck cancer made up the dose-escalation patients. Study-level results: At 0.1 to 3.0 mg/kg, CD4+ and CD8+ blood T cells expanded clonally by week 6.

As concerns this clone: Its matching antigen is unknown.

Trimming cost V 5 bases and J 0 bases, with 8 bases left between them. This CDR3 spans 14 amino acids. Looked up from germline, CDR1 is GTSNPN and CDR2 is SVGIG (reference sequence). The repertoire was sequenced with immunoSEQ multiplex PCR; TCRdb's copy has only in-frame clones and lacks some. Here the sample spans about 48,000 clones, 70% to 90% being singletons. Specimen: CD4+ or CD8+ T cells sorted from blood, collected in a trial of the OX40 agonist ivuxolimab. The chain combines TRBV30 with TRBJ1-6; D not certain. This TCR was sampled from an adult with an advanced solid tumor such as melanoma, head and neck, liver or kidney cancer. The chain's CDR3 is CAWGGSSYNSPLHF. CDR3 sequence (DNA): TGTGCCTGGGGTGGGAGCTCCTATAATTCACCCCTCCACTTT.